This T cell receptor beta chain was recovered during a study of blood T cell repertoires in COVID-19. The data were produced by immunoSEQ multiplex PCR, yet TCRdb's version contains in-frame clones alone and is incomplete. The repertoire has some 70,000 clones, around 86% of them found once; the top ten carry over 1.1%. Germline CDR1 is MDHEN and CDR2 is SYDVKM. V lost 5 bases and J lost 1; bases outside the gene matches: 4. CDR3 length: 15 amino acids. The source material was peripheral blood. The genes are TRBV28 and TRBJ1-3; TRBD1 agrees at 8 bases. This receptor was identified in a woman in her sixties or seventies with acute or convalescent COVID-19. CDR3 sequence (DNA): TGTGCCAGCAGTCCAGGGACAGGATCTGGAAACACCATATATTTT. Protein product: CASSPGTGSGNTIYF.